This TCR beta chain was captured in a study of cytomegalovirus exposure and HLA in healthy donors. Findings of the study overall: Beyond CMV serostatus, there was no information to go on about immune exposure.

Deletions cut 0 bases from V and 11 bases from J, with 10 bases between. The CDR3 covers 12 residues. Germline V CDR1 and CDR2: KGHSH, LQKENI. Both 60 Vbeta primers and 13 Jbeta primers went into the PCR. In the authors' workflow: As a later analysis found, there were 80 million or so unique TCR beta chains, of which around 10 million were shared. This table comes from immunoSEQ multiplex PCR, and its TCRdb copy is limited to in-frame clones, with some not included. V and J calls and clone size are as listed in that table; D and trimming were resolved from the DNA. Of about 130,000 clones listed, more than 60% are singletons. Concerning this clone itself: Its cognate antigen is unknown.

The receptor was isolated from a woman in her 40s in good health and CMV-seropositive. This chain joins TRBV18 and TRBJ1-1; D not resolved. The sample comprised PBMCs. The chain's CDR3 is CASSPPGREAFF. CDR3 sequence (DNA): TGTGCCAGCTCACCACCTGGGCGCGAGGCTTTCTTT.